Following are 26 T cell receptor beta chains from one sample sequenced in a study of identical twins (dated by TCRdb to the mid-2010s). The library came from 5' RACE. This sample was sequenced with an Illumina HiSeq 2000. The public reads were reanalyzed by TCRdb: fastp trimming at Q25, MiXCR alignment, in-frame beta chains only. Each CDR3 protein gets just one entry, which takes the most common genes and DNA from the rows behind it. This sample comprises 500,000 or so distinct CDR3 sequences, 14% of them detected only once. The ten largest clones represent 0.8% to 1% of the sample. This sample also appeared in a second study, on yellow fever vaccine responses in identical twins.

Sequences were obtained from CD4+ T cells sorted from blood. These receptors originate from a young woman in good health.

V and J are TRBV6-1 and TRBJ2-7, with D possibly matching TRBD1 (6 bases). Trimming took 9 bases from V and 4 from J, leaving 16 bases between them. Germline V gene lookup returns CDR1 MNHNS and CDR2 SASEGT. The CDR3 is made up of 13 amino acids. As DNA, the CDR3 is TGTGCCAGTCACAGGGAGCCCGGTTACGAGCAGTACTTC. Its translation is CASHREPGYEQYF.

In this sample, this clonotype turned up a few times. V and J are TRBV5-1 and TRBJ2-1; D may match TRBD1 or TRBD2 (5 bases each). The CDR3 contains 13 residues. V dropped 0 bases and J dropped 9 bases, with 10 bases sitting between them. CDR1 is SGHRS, CDR2 YFSETQ, per germline. Written as DNA, the CDR3 is TGCGCCAGCAGCTTGGCTAGCAGGGCTGAGCAGTTCTTC. Its protein product is CASSLASRAEQFF.

This clonotype showed up just a few times. The chain combines TRBV5-1 with TRBJ2-1; no firm D call. Trimming shortened V by 3 bases and J by 8 bases, and 21 bases separated the two germline ends. CDR3 length: 16 amino acids. The germline gives CDR1 SGHRS, CDR2 YFSETQ. In nucleotides, the CDR3 is TGCGCCAGCAGCTCAACAGTTAGAAAGTCGGCAGATGAGCAGTTCTTC. Amino acid sequence: CASSSTVRKSADEQFF.

The genes are TRBV6-2 or TRBV6-3 and TRBJ2-7; 10 nucleotides line up with TRBD2. This CDR3 contains 14 residues. The V gene end was trimmed by 5 bases and the J gene end by 6 bases; junction bases not matched to a gene: 7. CDR1 is MNHEY, CDR2 SVGEGT, per germline. The CDR3 DNA is TGTGCCAGCAGTCAAACTAGCGGGACAATCGAGCAGTACTTC. Translating gives CASSQTSGTIEQYF.

The rearrangement uses TRBV2 and TRBJ2-2, with D possibly matching TRBD2 (6 bases). V lost 5 bases and J lost 6, with 22 bases in between. The germline CDR1 and CDR2 sequences are SNHLY and FYNNEI. The CDR3 is made up of 17 amino acids. As DNA, the CDR3 is TGTGCCAGCAGTTACCGCTTGGGGACTCTCCGGTCCGGGGAGCTGTTTTTT. As protein: CASSYRLGTLRSGELFF.

The chain couples TRBV10-3 to TRBJ2-3, with D perhaps matching TRBD1 (6 bases). Trimming pared 6 bases from V and 6 bases from J, leaving 16 bases between. The CDR3 extends over 14 amino acids. CDR1 and CDR2 (germline): ENHRY, SYGVKD. The CDR3 region has the DNA TGTGCCATCAGGCAGGGGAGCTTGTCGGATACGCAGTATTTT. This codes for CAIRQGSLSDTQYF.

This rearrangement joins TRBV25-1 to TRBJ2-1; D is unresolved. Trimming cost V 1 base and J 7 bases, with 8 bases left between them. This CDR3 is built from 13 residues. The germline V gene has CDR1 MGHDK and CDR2 SYGVNS. The CDR3 protein is CASSELVTNEQFF. The CDR3 region has the DNA TGTGCCAGCAGTGAATTAGTGACGAATGAGCAGTTCTTC.

This rearrangement joins TRBV11-2 to TRBJ2-5; D not certain. Trimming cost V 2 bases and J 0 bases, with 10 bases left between them. Per germline, CDR1 SGHAT and CDR2 FQNNGV. This CDR3 spans 15 amino acids. CDR3 nucleotide sequence: TGTGCCAGCAGCTTAAGGCCCAATTACCAAGAGACCCAGTACTTC. Amino acid sequence: CASSLRPNYQETQYF.

This clonotype has only a few counts. The chain employs TRBV15 and TRBJ2-3; no definite D call. CDR1 and CDR2 from the germline V gene are LNHNV and YYDKDF (reference sequence). Trimming took 1 base from V and 5 from J, leaving 7 bases between them. This CDR3 has 13 residues. The CDR3 protein is CATSRVAVDTQYF. The CDR3 coding sequence is TGTGCCACCAGCAGAGTAGCAGTAGATACGCAGTATTTT.

A few counts support this clonotype. The chain carries TRBV27 and TRBJ2-4; D gene unclear. The CDR3 has 12 amino acids. Germline V gene data show CDR1 as MNHEY and CDR2 as SMNVEV (reference sequence). V shed 6 bases and J shed 5 bases, with 8 bases lying between them. For the CDR3, the DNA is TGTGCCAGCAGGACTGGGCAAAACATTCAGTACTTC. It codes for CASRTGQNIQYF.

This clonotype was observed a few times. The chain couples TRBV28 to TRBJ2-4; possibly TRBD1 for D (6 bases). Germline V gene sequence: CDR1 MDHEN, CDR2 SYDVKM. The CDR3 has 14 amino acids. V was cut by 1 base and J by 8 bases, with 12 bases left in between. The CDR3 DNA is TGTGCCAGCAGTTTATCCGGGACACCCGACATTCAGTACTTC. It codes for CASSLSGTPDIQYF.

The J gene is TRBJ2-7, the V gene TRBV2; TRBD1 agrees at 8 bases. V was clipped by 5 bases and J by 6 bases; unmatched bases: 6. The CDR3 has 13 residues. Germline CDR1 and CDR2: SNHLY and FYNNEI. CDR3 in DNA: TGTGCCAGCAGTTTGGGACAGGCTCTCGAGCAGTACTTC. Encoded protein: CASSLGQALEQYF.

The V call is TRBV10-3, the J call TRBJ2-5, with no clear D. The ends were cut back, 2 bases at V and 7 bases at J, with 11 bases in the middle. This CDR3 region has 13 residues. Germline CDR1 reads ENHRY; CDR2 reads SYGVKD. The DNA for the CDR3 is TGTGCCATCAGTGAGGGCCTGGGCGGGACCCAGTACTTC. Protein sequence: CAISEGLGGTQYF.

The chain links TRBV29-1 to TRBJ1-1; TRBD1 agrees at 9 bases. Germline V gene sequence: CDR1 SQVTM, CDR2 ANQGSEA. V lost 7 bases, J lost 1 base, and 7 bases stayed unmatched. The CDR3 loop spans 14 amino acids. CDR3 sequence reads: CSATPGQGNTEAFF. The CDR3 coding sequence is TGCAGCGCTACCCCGGGACAGGGGAACACTGAAGCTTTCTTT.

The chain employs TRBV19 and TRBJ2-2; a possible D gene is TRBD2 (5 bases). This CDR3 contains 12 residues. V lost 8 bases to trimming and J lost 3 bases, with 7 bases between them. CDR1 LNHDA and CDR2 SQIVND come from the germline V gene (reference sequence). In nucleotides, the CDR3 is TGTGCCAGTGACGGGGACACCGGGGAGCTGTTTTTT. Translation: CASDGDTGELFF.

This clonotype has more than one count but fewer than ten. This rearrangement joins TRBV4-1 to TRBJ2-3; 9 nucleotides line up with TRBD1. J lost 3 bases, V lost 2 bases, and 6 bases had no gene match. The CDR3 has 16 residues. Germline lookup yields CDR1 MGHRA and CDR2 YSYEKL. The CDR3 loop is CASSQNLGQGTDTQYF. CDR3 nucleotide sequence: TGCGCCAGCAGCCAAAACCTGGGACAGGGTACAGATACGCAGTATTTT.

This sequence joins TRBV7-2 and TRBJ2-6; D perhaps matches TRBD1 (7 bases). Germline CDR1 is SGHTA and CDR2 is FQGNSA. This CDR3 comprises 15 residues. V was trimmed by 8 bases and J by 1 base, leaving 12 bases between them. CDR3: CASGGGASGANVLTF. The CDR3 DNA is TGTGCCAGCGGAGGGGGCGCGTCTGGGGCCAACGTCCTGACTTTC.

This clonotype was counted at least ten times. The chain is built from TRBV12-3 or TRBV12-4 and TRBJ2-7; TRBD1 matches at 9 bases. The CDR3 has 17 amino acids. Unmatched junction bases numbered 17, after V lost 7 bases and J lost 4 bases. The CDR3 is CASMGQGFLVPTYEQYF. CDR3 coding DNA: TGTGCCAGCATGGGACAGGGTTTTTTAGTTCCGACTTACGAGCAGTACTTC.

At least ten counts were recorded for this clonotype. The chain joins TRBV12-3 or TRBV12-4 to TRBJ2-7, with D perhaps matching TRBD1 or TRBD2 (5 bases each). The CDR3 contains 15 residues. Trimming removed 2 bases from V and 0 bases from J, with 11 bases in between. The CDR3 reads CASSLRGRVSYEQYF. CDR3 nucleotide sequence: TGTGCCAGCAGTTTACGGGGCCGGGTCTCCTACGAGCAGTACTTC.

The V call is TRBV5-1, the J call TRBJ2-3; D may correspond to TRBD1 or TRBD2 (5 bases each). CDR3 length: 12 amino acids. Looked up from germline, CDR1 is SGHRS and CDR2 is YFSETQ. Trimming stripped 3 bases from V and 5 bases from J, with 7 bases between. The CDR3 DNA reads as TGCGCCAGCAGCTGGGACGTAGATACGCAGTATTTT. This codes for CASSWDVDTQYF.

This clonotype was seen repeatedly, ten times or more. The V call is TRBV7-6, the J call TRBJ2-5; D gene ambiguous. Looked up from germline, CDR1 is SGHVS and CDR2 is FNYEAQ. The CDR3 loop spans 11 amino acids. The ends were cut back, 8 bases at V and 2 bases at J, with 6 bases in the middle. As DNA, the CDR3 is TGTGCCAGCGAACTTCAAGAGACCCAGTACTTC. The encoded protein is CASELQETQYF.

The chain links TRBV2 to TRBJ2-3, with 7 bases lining up with TRBD1. V shed 5 bases, J shed 0 bases, and the junction held 14 bases outside the gene matches. The CDR3 extends over 18 amino acids. Germline V CDR1 and CDR2: SNHLY, FYNNEI. CDR3 amino acids: CASSSRSTGKGSTDTQYF. The DNA of the CDR3 is TGTGCCAGCAGTTCCCGATCGACAGGGAAGGGGAGCACAGATACGCAGTATTTT.

This chain joins TRBV11-2 and TRBJ2-7; tentatively, D is TRBD1 (6 bases). CDR3 size: 14 residues. Trimming removed 5 bases from V and 4 bases from J, with 15 bases in between. The germline CDR1 and CDR2 sequences are SGHAT and FQNNGV. The CDR3 coding sequence is TGTGCCAGCAGCCCGGTCAGGGGTAGTTACGAGCAGTACTTC. It yields the protein CASSPVRGSYEQYF.

CDR3 in amino acids: CSAPTRTLAKNIQYF. In DNA, the CDR3 is TGCAGTGCTCCAACCAGAACTTTAGCCAAAAACATTCAGTACTTC. V and J are TRBV20-1 and TRBJ2-4; D is unclear. Per germline, CDR1 DFQATT and CDR2 SNEGSKA (reference sequence). Trimming removed 5 bases at V and 0 bases at J, with 14 bases between. The length of the CDR3 is 15 residues.

The chain combines TRBV2 with TRBJ2-6, with TRBD1 identical over 7 bases. The CDR3 has 17 residues. With V trimmed by 5 bases and J by 3 bases, 10 bases remained unmatched. Germline lookup yields CDR1 SNHLY and CDR2 FYNNEI. The DNA for the CDR3 is TGTGCCAGCAGTATACACATGACAGGGAGTGGGGCCAACGTCCTGACTTTC. It codes for CASSIHMTGSGANVLTF. Full variable domain (rest looked up from reference TRBV2 and TRBJ2-6): EPEVTQTPSHQVTQMGQEVILRCVPISNHLYFYWYRQILGQKVEFLVSFYNNEISEKSEIFDDQFSVERPDGSNFTLKIRSTKLEDSAMYFCASSIHMTGSGANVLTFGAGSRLTVL.

This clonotype was seen more than once but under ten times. This chain uses TRBV5-1 with TRBJ2-5; 11 positions agree with TRBD2. In germline, CDR1 is SGHRS, CDR2 YFSETQ. V lost 3 bases, J lost 4 bases, and 5 bases stayed unmatched. This CDR3 has 15 amino acids. The CDR3 loop reads CASSSGTSGGETQYF. The CDR3 DNA is TGCGCCAGCAGCTCTGGGACTAGCGGAGGAGAGACCCAGTACTTC. The variable domain in full, with the rest retrieved from reference TRBV5-1 and TRBJ2-5, is KAGVTQTPRYLIKTRGQQVTLSCSPISGHRSVSWYQQTPGQGLQFLFEYFSETQRNKGNFPGRFSGRQFSNSRSEMNVSTLELGDSALYLCASSSGTSGGETQYFGPGTRLLVL.